The sequence of this T cell receptor beta chain was determined in a study of CD8+CD57+ T cells in acquired aplastic anemia. General study findings and limits: Over 25 CD8+ CDR3 sequences occurred in both the patients and the controls.

Before being chosen for sequencing, patients had shown CD8+CD57+ cell expansion by flow cytometry. Genomic DNA, serving as template, underwent TCR beta VDJ and CDR3 profiling. TCRdb analysed the reads with MiXCR anew, one entry per CDR3 protein. Among approximately 300,000 distinct CDR3 sequences, around three fifths were seen once, and the ten largest hold around 1.2%. As regards this clonotype: Its antigen is still unknown.

Input material: sorted CD4+, CD8+, or CD8+CD57+ T cells (not recorded which) from PBMCs. The sequence was obtained from a human donor with aplastic anemia.

CDR3 amino acids: CASSLPDRADEQYF. CDR3 sequence (DNA): TGTGCCAGCAGCCTACCGGACCGAGCCGACGAGCAGTACTTC. The chain carries TRBV5-6 and TRBJ2-7; D gene uncertain. The germline V gene encodes CDR1 SGHDT and CDR2 YYEEEE. The CDR3 covers 14 residues. The V and J ends lost 4 bases and 5 bases respectively, with 16 bases between them. Using reference TRBV5-6 and TRBJ2-7 for the parts outside the CDR3, the full variable domain is DAGVTQSPTHLIKTRGQQVTLRCSPKSGHDTVSWYQQALGQGPQFIFQYYEEEERQRGNFPDRFSGHQFPNYSSELNVNALLLGDSALYLCASSLPDRADEQYFGPGTRLTVT.